The 15 T cell receptor beta chains given below trace back to one sample, sequenced in a study of T cell repertoires in cytomegalovirus infection. Each CDR3 protein gets one entry after TCRdb re-called the reads with MiXCR. The data show around 630,000 distinct CDR3 sequences, roughly 24% seen once. The material sequenced was CD8+ T cells from PBMCs. These TCRs come from a human donor in good health (CMV status not recorded). Some clones in this sample may be carry-over from other donors' samples.

The CDR3 sequence is CASSFHASVSSYNEQFF. Written as DNA, the CDR3 is TGTGCCAGCAGCTTCCACGCTAGCGTCAGCTCCTACAATGAGCAGTTCTTC. The V call is TRBV7-3, the J call TRBJ2-1; tentatively, D is TRBD2 (6 bases). V lost 3 bases and J lost 0, with 15 bases in between. CDR3 length: 17 residues. The germline V gene has CDR1 SGHTA and CDR2 FQGTGA.

This clonotype was seen only a few times. V and J are TRBV27 and TRBJ2-2; TRBD2 is a possible D gene (6 bases). Germline assignment: CDR1 MNHEY and CDR2 SMNVEV (reference sequence). The CDR3 runs to 14 residues. The germline V and J ends were trimmed by 3 bases and 3 bases, with 8 bases remaining between them. The CDR3 is CASSFGTYTGELFF. The CDR3, as DNA: TGTGCCAGCAGTTTCGGGACTTACACCGGGGAGCTGTTTTTT.

Ten or more counts support this clonotype. The chain recombines TRBV12-3 or TRBV12-4 with TRBJ2-2; 12 bases fit TRBD2. This CDR3 has 15 amino acids. The ends lost 6 bases at V and 5 bases at J; junction bases unmatched: 4. CDR3 nucleotides: TGTGCCAGCAGACCCGGACTAGCGGGGACCGGGGAGCTGTTTTTT. Protein: CASRPGLAGTGELFF.

V and J are TRBV20-1 and TRBJ2-5; D not resolved. V dropped 0 bases and J dropped 7 bases, with 18 bases sitting between them. CDR3 length: 15 amino acids. The germline CDR1 and CDR2 sequences are DFQATT and SNEGSKA (reference sequence). The CDR3 DNA reads as TGCAGTGCTAGAGATCCGTGGGAATGGGAAGGGACCCAGTACTTC. Its translation is CSARDPWEWEGTQYF.

The sample holds a few counts of this clonotype. The chain recombines TRBV28 with TRBJ1-6; a weak D match, TRBD1 (5 bases). The V and J ends lost 3 bases and 10 bases respectively, with 16 bases between them. The CDR3 spans 15 residues. Germline CDR1 reads MDHEN; CDR2 reads SYDVKM. CDR3 sequence: CASSFPWGVGSPLHF. The CDR3 DNA reads TGTGCCAGCAGTTTCCCCTGGGGGGTTGGATCACCCCTCCACTTT.

The chain has TRBV7-6 and TRBJ1-2; D is undetermined. V dropped 4 bases and J dropped 4 bases, with 13 bases sitting between them. From germline, CDR1 is SGHVS and CDR2 FNYEAQ. The CDR3 spans 14 residues. CDR3 amino acids: CASSSLSGGYGYTF. CDR3 in DNA: TGTGCCAGCAGCTCCCTATCGGGTGGCTATGGCTACACCTTC.

This clonotype was counted ten times or more. This chain connects TRBV7-8 to TRBJ2-1; tentative D call: TRBD2 (6 bases). CDR1 is SGHVS, CDR2 FQNEAQ, per germline. V lost 5 bases to trimming and J lost 10 bases, with 18 bases between them. CDR3 size: 14 residues. CDR3 amino acids: CASSLRDLVYEQFF. The CDR3 region has the DNA TGTGCCAGCAGCCTCCGGGACTTAGTCTACGAGCAGTTCTTC.

Regarding this clonotype: This may come from a read error, since a much larger clone is one base off. V usage is TRBV7-6 and J usage is TRBJ1-1; D is unclear. The CDR3 spans 14 residues. Germline values: CDR1 SGHVS, CDR2 FNYEAQ. The DNA of the CDR3 is TGTACCAGCAGCACAAGCCCGCAGAACACTGAAGCTTTCTTT. Its translation is CTSSTSPQNTEAFF.

The chain couples TRBV27 to TRBJ1-2; 7 bases are a match to TRBD1. The CDR3 has 14 amino acids. The ends lost 2 bases at V and 8 bases at J; junction bases unmatched: 8. The V gene's germline CDR1 is MNHEY and CDR2 SMNVEV (reference sequence). Here the CDR3 reads CASSLGTGAGGYTF. Here the CDR3 DNA reads TGTGCCAGCAGTTTAGGTACAGGGGCAGGGGGCTACACCTTC.

This clonotype was recorded a few times. The chain combines TRBV5-1 with TRBJ1-1, with 9 bases matching TRBD1. This CDR3 region has 13 residues. CDR1 SGHRS and CDR2 YFSETQ come from the germline V gene. Trimming at V came to 3 bases and at J to 6 bases, leaving 3 bases not matched to a gene. As DNA, the CDR3 is TGCGCCAGCAGCTCAAGGACAGGGGCTGAAGCTTTCTTT. It translates to CASSSRTGAEAFF.

This clonotype has just a few counts. V usage is TRBV7-2 and J usage is TRBJ2-5; no clear D. The V end was cut by 3 bases, the J end by 8 bases, with 7 bases between. This CDR3 spans 11 amino acids. Looked up from germline, CDR1 is SGHTA and CDR2 is FQGNSA. The CDR3 region is CASSFISTQYF. CDR3 in DNA: TGTGCCAGCAGCTTTATCAGTACCCAGTACTTC.

The chain carries TRBV7-6 and TRBJ2-1; maybe TRBD2 (5 bases). The ends were cut back, 11 bases at V and 2 bases at J, with 16 bases in the middle. Germline V gives CDR1 SGHVS, CDR2 FNYEAQ. The CDR3 is 14 residues long. CDR3: CASKAREPYNEQFF. CDR3 bases: TGTGCCTCGAAGGCGAGGGAACCCTACAATGAGCAGTTCTTC.

A few counts support this clonotype. CDR3 residues: CSVETGQAEAFF. DNA for the CDR3: TGCAGCGTTGAGACAGGGCAGGCTGAAGCTTTCTTT. The V and J genes are TRBV29-1 and TRBJ1-1, with 7 positions matching TRBD1. The length of the CDR3 is 12 residues. V lost 3 bases, J lost 6 bases, and 4 bases stayed unmatched. Germline V gene sequence: CDR1 SQVTM, CDR2 ANQGSEA.

The chain employs TRBV7-9 and TRBJ2-1; no definite D call. Germline CDR1 reads SEHNR; CDR2 reads FQNEAQ (reference sequence). The CDR3 consists of 19 residues. V lost 7 bases to trimming and J lost 2 bases, with 27 bases between them. The CDR3 nucleotides read TGTGCCAGCACCTCTAACCGGGCCGTTATAATACCGCCCTACAATGAGCAGTTCTTC. Translating it yields CASTSNRAVIIPPYNEQFF.

The V and J genes are TRBV11-2 and TRBJ2-7; no definite D call. This CDR3 comprises 15 residues. The V and J ends lost 1 base and 2 bases respectively, with 12 bases between them. Germline V gives CDR1 SGHAT, CDR2 FQNNGV. CDR3 loop: CASSLVSAAPYEQYF. In DNA, the CDR3 is TGTGCCAGCAGCTTAGTATCAGCAGCCCCCTACGAGCAGTACTTC.